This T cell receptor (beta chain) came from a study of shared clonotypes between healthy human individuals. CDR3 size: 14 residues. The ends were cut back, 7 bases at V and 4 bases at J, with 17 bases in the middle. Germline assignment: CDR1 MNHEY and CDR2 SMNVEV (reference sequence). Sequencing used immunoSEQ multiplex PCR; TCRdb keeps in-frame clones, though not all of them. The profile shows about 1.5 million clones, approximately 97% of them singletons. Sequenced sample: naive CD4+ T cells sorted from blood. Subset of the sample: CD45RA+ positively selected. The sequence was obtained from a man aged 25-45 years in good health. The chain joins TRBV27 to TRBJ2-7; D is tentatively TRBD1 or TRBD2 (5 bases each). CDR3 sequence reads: CASKNAGTFYEQYF. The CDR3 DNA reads TGTGCCAGCAAAAACGCCGGGACCTTTTACGAGCAGTACTTC.